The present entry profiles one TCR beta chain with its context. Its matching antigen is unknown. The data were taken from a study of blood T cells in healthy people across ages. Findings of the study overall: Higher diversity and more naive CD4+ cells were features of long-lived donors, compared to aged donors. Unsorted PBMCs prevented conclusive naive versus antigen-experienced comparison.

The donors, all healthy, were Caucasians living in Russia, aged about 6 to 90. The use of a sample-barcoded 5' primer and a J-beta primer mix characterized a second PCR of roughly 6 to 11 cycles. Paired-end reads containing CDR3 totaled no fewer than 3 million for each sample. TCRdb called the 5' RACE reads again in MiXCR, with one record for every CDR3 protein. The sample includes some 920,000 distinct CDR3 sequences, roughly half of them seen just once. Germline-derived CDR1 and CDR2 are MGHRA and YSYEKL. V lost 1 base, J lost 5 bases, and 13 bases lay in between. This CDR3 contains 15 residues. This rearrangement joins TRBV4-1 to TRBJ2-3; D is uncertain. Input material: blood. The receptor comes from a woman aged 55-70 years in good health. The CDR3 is CASSQVASLRDTQYF. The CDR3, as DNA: TGCGCCAGCAGCCAAGTGGCGAGCTTGAGAGATACGCAGTATTTT.